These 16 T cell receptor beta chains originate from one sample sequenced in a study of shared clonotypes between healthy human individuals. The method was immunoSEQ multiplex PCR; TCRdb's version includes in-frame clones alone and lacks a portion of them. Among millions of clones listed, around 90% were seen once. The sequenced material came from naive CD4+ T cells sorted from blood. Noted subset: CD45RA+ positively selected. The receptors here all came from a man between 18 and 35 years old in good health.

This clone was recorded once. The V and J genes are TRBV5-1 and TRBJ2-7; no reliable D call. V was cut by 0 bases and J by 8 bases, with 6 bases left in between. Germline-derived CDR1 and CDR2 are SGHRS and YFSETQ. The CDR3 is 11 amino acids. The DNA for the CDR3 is TGCGCCAGCAGCTTGGGGCACCAGCAGTACTTC. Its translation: CASSLGHQQYF.

As DNA, the CDR3 is TGTGCCTGGAGTACCCTCTCTGGAAACACCATATATTTT. Its translation is CAWSTLSGNTIYF. V and J are TRBV30 and TRBJ1-3; no firm D call. The CDR3 has 13 residues. V lost 2 bases to trimming and J lost 0 bases, with 5 bases between them. The V gene's germline CDR1 is GTSNPN and CDR2 SVGIG (reference sequence).

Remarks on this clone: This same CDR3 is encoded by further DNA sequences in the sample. CDR3 amino acids: CASSDRRSGNTIYF. The CDR3 DNA reads TGTGCCAGTAGTGATCGACGGTCTGGAAACACCATATATTTT. The chain joins TRBV19 to TRBJ1-3; D is uncertain. The CDR3 loop spans 14 amino acids. Germline-derived CDR1 and CDR2 are LNHDA and SQIVND (reference sequence). V was clipped by 5 bases and J by 1 base, with 9 bases between them.

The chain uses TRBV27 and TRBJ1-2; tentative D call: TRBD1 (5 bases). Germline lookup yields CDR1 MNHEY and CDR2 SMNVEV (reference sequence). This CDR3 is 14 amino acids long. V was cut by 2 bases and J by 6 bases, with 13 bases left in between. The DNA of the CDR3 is TGTGCCAGCAGTTTAGGGGGTAGGGGCGATGGCTACACCTTC. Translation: CASSLGGRGDGYTF.

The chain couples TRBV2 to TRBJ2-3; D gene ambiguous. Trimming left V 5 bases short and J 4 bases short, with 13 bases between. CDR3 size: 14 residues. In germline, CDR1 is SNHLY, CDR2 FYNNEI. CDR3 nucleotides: TGTGCCAGCAGTAAGGGTTTCACGGCAGATACGCAGTATTTT. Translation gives CASSKGFTADTQYF.

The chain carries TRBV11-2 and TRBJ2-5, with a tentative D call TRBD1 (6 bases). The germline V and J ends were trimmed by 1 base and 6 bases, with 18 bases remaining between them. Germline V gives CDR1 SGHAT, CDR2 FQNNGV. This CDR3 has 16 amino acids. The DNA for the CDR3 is TGTGCCAGCAGCTTAGCGTTCGGACAGCGTGACCAGACCCAGTACTTC. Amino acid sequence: CASSLAFGQRDQTQYF.

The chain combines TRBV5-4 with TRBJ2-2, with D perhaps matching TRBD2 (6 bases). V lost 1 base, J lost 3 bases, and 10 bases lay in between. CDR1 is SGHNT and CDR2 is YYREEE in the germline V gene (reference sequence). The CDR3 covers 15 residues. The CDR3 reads CASSLYGGDTGELFF. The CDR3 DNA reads TGTGCCAGCAGCTTGTATGGAGGGGACACCGGGGAGCTGTTTTTT.

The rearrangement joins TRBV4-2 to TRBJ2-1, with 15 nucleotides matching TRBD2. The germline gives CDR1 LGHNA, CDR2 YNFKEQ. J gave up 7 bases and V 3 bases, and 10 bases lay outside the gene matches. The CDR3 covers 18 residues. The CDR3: CASSQTRTSGGARNEQFF. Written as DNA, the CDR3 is TGTGCCAGCAGCCAGACCAGGACTAGCGGGGGGGCAAGGAATGAGCAGTTCTTC.

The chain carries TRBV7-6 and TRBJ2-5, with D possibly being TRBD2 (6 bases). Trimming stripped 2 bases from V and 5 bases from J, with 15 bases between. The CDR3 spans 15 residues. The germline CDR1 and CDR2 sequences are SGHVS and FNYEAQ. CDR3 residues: CASSLRDPRGETQYF. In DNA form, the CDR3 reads TGTGCCAGCAGCTTAAGGGACCCCCGGGGGGAGACCCAGTACTTC.

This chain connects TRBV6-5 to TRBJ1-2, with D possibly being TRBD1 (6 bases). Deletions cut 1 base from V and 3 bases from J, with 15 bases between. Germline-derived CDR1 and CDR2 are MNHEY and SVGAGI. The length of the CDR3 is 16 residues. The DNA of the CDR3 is TGTGCCAGCAGTTACTACCGGGACATCAATTACTATGGCTACACCTTC. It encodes CASSYYRDINYYGYTF.

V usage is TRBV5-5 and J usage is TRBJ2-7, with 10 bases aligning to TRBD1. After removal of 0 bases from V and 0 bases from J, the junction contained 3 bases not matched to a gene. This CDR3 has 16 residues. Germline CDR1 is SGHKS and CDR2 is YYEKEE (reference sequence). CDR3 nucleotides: TGTGCCAGCAGCTTGGGACAGGGGGCTGTCTCCTACGAGCAGTACTTC. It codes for CASSLGQGAVSYEQYF.

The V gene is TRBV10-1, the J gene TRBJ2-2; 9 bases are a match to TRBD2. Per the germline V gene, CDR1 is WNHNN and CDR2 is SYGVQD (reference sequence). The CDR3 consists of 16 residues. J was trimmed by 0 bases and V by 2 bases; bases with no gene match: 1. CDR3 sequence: CASSEGTSSNTGELFF. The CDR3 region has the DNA TGCGCCAGCAGTGAGGGGACTAGCTCGAACACCGGGGAGCTGTTTTTT.

In DNA, the CDR3 is TGCAGCGTTGAGGTAACGGGGGGGGCCACAGATACGCAGTATTTT. It specifies CSVEVTGGATDTQYF. The chain combines TRBV29-1 with TRBJ2-3, with TRBD2 identical over 8 bases. Per germline, CDR1 SQVTM and CDR2 ANQGSEA. The CDR3 extends over 15 amino acids. Trimming took 3 bases from V and 2 from J; bases not matched to a gene: 7.

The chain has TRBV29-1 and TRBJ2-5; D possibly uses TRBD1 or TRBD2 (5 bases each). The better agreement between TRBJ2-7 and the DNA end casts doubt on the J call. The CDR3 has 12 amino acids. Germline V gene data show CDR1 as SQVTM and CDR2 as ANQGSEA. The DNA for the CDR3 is TGCAGCGCCAAAGGTGGGGGCTACGAGCAGTACTTC. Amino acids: CSAKGGGYEQYF.

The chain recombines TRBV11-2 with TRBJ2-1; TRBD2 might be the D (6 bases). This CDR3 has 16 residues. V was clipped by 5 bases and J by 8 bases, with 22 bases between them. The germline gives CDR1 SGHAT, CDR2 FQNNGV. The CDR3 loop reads CASSPFQGITSYEQFF. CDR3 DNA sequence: TGTGCCAGCAGCCCCTTCCAGGGCATTACTAGCTATGAGCAGTTCTTC.

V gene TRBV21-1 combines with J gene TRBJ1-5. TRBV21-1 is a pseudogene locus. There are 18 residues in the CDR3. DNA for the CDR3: TGTGCCAGCTCGGCTAGGCTACCGAACCAATATAGCAATCAGCCCCAGCATTTT. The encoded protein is CASSARLPNQYSNQPQHF.